The 28 T cell receptor beta chains in this list originate from one sample, sequenced in a study of CD8+ T cells in alopecia areata. Indicated treatment: oral pan-JAK inhibitor, 5-10 mg twice daily. Extraction of RNA preceded its reverse transcription into cDNA, which served as the sequencing template. Libraries were prepared by immunoSEQ multiplex PCR; TCRdb keeps only in-frame clonotypes and omits some of them. The sample lists approximately 110,000 clones, around 54% seen once, with 3% to 3.5% in the top ten. The sample in question was CD4+ T cells sorted from blood, obtained at week 24, from a patient treated with tofacitinib. These receptor sequences come from a human donor with alopecia areata.

The V and J genes are TRBV7-8 and TRBJ2-2; D unresolved. Trimming left V 1 base short and J 8 bases short, with 11 bases between. Germline V CDR1 and CDR2: SGHVS, FQNEAQ. This CDR3 region has 14 residues. The CDR3: CASSLGPLMGELFF. The CDR3 coding sequence is TGTGCCAGCAGCTTAGGCCCCCTGATGGGGGAGCTGTTTTTT.

A few counts support this clone. The chain uses TRBV11-2 and TRBJ2-7; 9 bases agree with TRBD1. CDR1 is SGHAT and CDR2 is FQNNGV in the germline V gene. This CDR3 is built from 15 residues. V trimming: 5 bases; J trimming: 7 bases; junction bases outside the gene matches: 12. CDR3 sequence reads: CASSPRTGDVREQYF. Here the CDR3 DNA reads TGTGCCAGCAGCCCTCGGACAGGGGATGTCCGGGAGCAGTACTTC.

Only a few counts were recorded for this clone. V and J are TRBV7-2 and TRBJ2-2; TRBD1 or TRBD2 may be the D gene (5 bases each). The V end was cut by 2 bases, the J end by 4 bases, with 11 bases between. The germline CDR1 and CDR2 sequences are SGHTA and FQGNSA. The CDR3 extends over 15 amino acids. CDR3 coding DNA: TGTGCCAGCAGCTTAAGAGGGGCGGGCACCGGGGAGCTGTTTTTT. This codes for CASSLRGAGTGELFF.

The chain joins TRBV18 to TRBJ1-2, with 8 bases lining up with TRBD1. V shed 5 bases, J shed 6 bases, and the junction held 14 bases outside the gene matches. CDR3 length equals 16 residues. Looked up from germline, CDR1 is KGHSH and CDR2 is LQKENI. The chain's CDR3 is CASSYPPGQDGDGYTF. The CDR3 DNA is TGTGCCAGCTCATATCCACCGGGACAGGACGGGGATGGCTACACCTTC.

The genes are TRBV7-2 and TRBJ2-1, with 14 bases matching TRBD2. The junction had 8 bases not matched to a gene; V was cut back by 1 base and J by 12 bases. The CDR3 covers 16 residues. Germline assignment: CDR1 SGHTA and CDR2 FQGNSA. The DNA for the CDR3 is TGTGCCAGCAGCTTAGAGGGGACTAGCGGGGGAAGTTGGCAGTTCTTC. Its protein is CASSLEGTSGGSWQFF.

In this sample, this clone turned up once. The V call is TRBV30, the J call TRBJ2-4, with D maybe TRBD2 (6 bases). Trimming took off 2 bases at V and 1 base at J, with 9 bases between the two ends. The CDR3 spans 14 residues. The germline CDR1 and CDR2 sequences are GTSNPN and SVGIG (reference sequence). The CDR3 region has the DNA TGTGCCTGGAGTAAAGGAGGGGCCAAAAACATTCAGTACTTC. It yields the protein CAWSKGGAKNIQYF.

This sequence joins TRBV15 and TRBJ1-1; D gene ambiguous. V was cut by 0 bases and J by 2 bases, with 4 bases left in between. The germline CDR1 and CDR2 sequences are LNHNV and YYDKDF (reference sequence). This CDR3 has 13 amino acids. CDR3 protein: CATSRDPNTEAFF. In nucleotides, the CDR3 is TGTGCCACCAGCAGAGATCCCAACACTGAAGCTTTCTTT.

This clone appeared a few times. The chain joins TRBV29-1 to TRBJ1-2, with TRBD1 identical over 10 bases. CDR1 is SQVTM and CDR2 is ANQGSEA in the germline V gene. The CDR3 has 13 amino acids. The V and J ends lost 5 bases and 3 bases, in that order; junction bases with no gene match: 3. The CDR3 sequence is CSVYGQGDYGYTF. The DNA for the CDR3 is TGCAGCGTTTACGGACAGGGGGACTATGGCTACACCTTC.

This clone was seen only a few times. The chain couples TRBV4-1 to TRBJ1-5; a possible D gene is TRBD1 (6 bases). Germline V gives CDR1 MGHRA, CDR2 YSYEKL. The CDR3 runs 17 residues. V was shortened by 0 bases and J by 5 bases, with 17 bases between the two germline ends. The CDR3 here is CASSQDSRGTLDQPQHF. The CDR3 DNA reads as TGCGCCAGCAGCCAAGACTCCCGAGGGACATTGGATCAGCCCCAGCATTTT.

The V and J genes are TRBV30 and TRBJ2-6; D unresolved. The length of the CDR3 is 13 residues. Trimming pared 5 bases from V and 4 bases from J, leaving 9 bases between. The V gene's germline CDR1 is GTSNPN and CDR2 SVGIG (reference sequence). The CDR3 loop is CAWSTGGANVLTF. DNA of the CDR3: TGTGCCTGGTCAACCGGAGGGGCCAACGTCCTGACTTTC.

This chain uses TRBV5-1 with TRBJ2-4; 7 positions match TRBD2. The CDR3 runs 15 residues. The ends lost 1 base at V and 1 base at J; junction bases unmatched: 2. Germline V CDR1 and CDR2: SGHRS, YFSETQ. CDR3 nucleotide sequence: TGCGCCAGCAGCTTGCGGGGGGATGCCAAAAACATTCAGTACTTC. This encodes CASSLRGDAKNIQYF.

This clone was detected only a few times. The V call is TRBV9, the J call TRBJ2-3; D perhaps matches TRBD2 (5 bases). Trimming left V 0 bases short and J 1 base short, with 12 bases between. The CDR3 is made up of 16 amino acids. The V gene's germline CDR1 is SGDLS and CDR2 YYNGEE. CDR3 protein: CASSVGGSVGTDTQYF. The CDR3 coding sequence is TGTGCCAGCAGCGTAGGCGGTAGCGTGGGCACAGATACGCAGTATTTT.

The count of this clone is one. Relative to the germline gene, one junction end is altered; a read error may explain this. The chain couples TRBV9 to TRBJ2-7, with a possible D match to TRBD2 (7 bases). CDR1 and CDR2 from the germline V gene are SGDLS and YYNGEE. CDR3 size: 12 residues. The CDR3 protein is CASSVERGAGDF. CDR3 DNA: TGTGCCAGCAGCGTAGAGCGGGGCGCAGGGGACTTC.

Comment on this clone: Its ends do not fully match the called genes, so a read error is possible. The chain employs TRBV30 and TRBJ1-2; D unclear. CDR1 and CDR2 from the germline V gene are GTSNPN and SVGIG (reference sequence). This CDR3 comprises 11 residues. The CDR3 DNA is TGTGCCTGGAGTGTATCCCTACAGCGGGTCTTC. Its translation is CAWSVSLQRVF.

This clone has a handful of counts. The sample holds other DNA sequences that translate to the same CDR3. The J gene is TRBJ2-5, the V gene TRBV18, with D tentatively TRBD1 (6 bases). The CDR3 extends over 13 amino acids. CDR1 and CDR2 from the germline V gene are KGHSH and LQKENI. V was clipped by 2 bases and J by 2 bases, with 6 bases between them. The CDR3 DNA follows: TGTGCCAGCTCACCAGGACAGCAAGAGACCCAGTACTTC. Amino acid sequence: CASSPGQQETQYF.

The sample holds many counts of this clone. The chain carries TRBV10-3 and TRBJ1-5; D possibly corresponds to TRBD1 (5 bases). Germline V gives CDR1 ENHRY, CDR2 SYGVKD. This CDR3 region has 13 residues. Trimming took off 6 bases at V and 4 bases at J, with 10 bases between the two ends. CDR3 in amino acids: CAISRQINQPQHF. The CDR3 DNA follows: TGTGCCATCAGCAGACAGATAAATCAGCCCCAGCATTTT.

V is TRBV25-1 and J is TRBJ1-2, with D perhaps matching TRBD1 (6 bases). Germline V gene data show CDR1 as MGHDK and CDR2 as SYGVNS. The CDR3 spans 14 residues. Trimming stripped 4 bases from V and 6 bases from J, with 15 bases between. Here the CDR3 DNA reads TGTGCCAGCAGTGCCGCCGGGACAACAGATGGCTACACCTTC. Translating it yields CASSAAGTTDGYTF.

The CDR3 spells CASSEGDSPLHF. The CDR3, as DNA: TGTGCCAGCAGTGAAGGTGATTCACCCCTCCACTTT. This chain joins TRBV2 and TRBJ1-6; D ambiguous. In germline, CDR1 is SNHLY, CDR2 FYNNEI. The CDR3 runs to 12 residues. Trimming removed 1 base from V and 8 bases from J, with 3 bases in between.

The chain has TRBV7-9 and TRBJ1-2; D is undetermined. There are 13 residues in the CDR3. Germline V CDR1 and CDR2: SEHNR, FQNEAQ (reference sequence). V lost 1 base, J lost 8 bases, and 11 bases lay in between. CDR3 nucleotide sequence: TGTGCCAGCAGCTTAGGCGTAAATTCGGGCTACACCTTC. Translation: CASSLGVNSGYTF.

Note on this clone: The same CDR3 is also encoded by other DNA sequences in this sample. The chain joins TRBV29-1 to TRBJ1-2; D possibly corresponds to TRBD1 (6 bases). Per the germline V gene, CDR1 is SQVTM and CDR2 is ANQGSEA. V was pared by 6 bases and J by 1 base, with 9 bases between. The CDR3 has 12 amino acids. CDR3 loop: CSVGGGNYGYTF. The CDR3 DNA reads as TGCAGCGTGGGGGGCGGTAACTATGGCTACACCTTC.

The rearrangement uses TRBV5-6 and TRBJ2-3; 7 bases align to TRBD1. The germline V gene encodes CDR1 SGHDT and CDR2 YYEEEE. The trim removed 3 bases at V and 6 bases at J, leaving 10 bases unmatched. The CDR3 consists of 15 residues. Here the CDR3 DNA reads TGTGCCAGCAGCTGGGACAGCCTACAGGGCGATACGCAGTATTTT. This translates into CASSWDSLQGDTQYF. The full variable domain, in which reference TRBV5-6 and TRBJ2-3 provide the parts outside the CDR3, is DAGVTQSPTHLIKTRGQQVTLRCSPKSGHDTVSWYQQALGQGPQFIFQYYEEEERQRGNFPDRFSGHQFPNYSSELNVNALLLGDSALYLCASSWDSLQGDTQYFGPGTRLTVL.

This clone was detected a few times. The chain employs TRBV5-4 and TRBJ2-1; D is tentatively TRBD1 or TRBD2 (5 bases each). This CDR3 contains 14 residues. V lost 5 bases and J lost 6, with 15 bases in between. Germline V gene data show CDR1 as SGHNT and CDR2 as YYREEE (reference sequence). In nucleotides, the CDR3 is TGTGCCAGCAGTAACCCCCGGGGCGTCAATGAGCAGTTCTTC. Protein sequence: CASSNPRGVNEQFF.

The V and J genes are TRBV6-6 and TRBJ2-5; a weak D match, TRBD2 (6 bases). The CDR3 is made up of 15 amino acids. V lost 2 bases and J 5 bases, leaving 15 bases between the germline ends. Per the germline V gene, CDR1 is MNHNY and CDR2 is SVGAGI (reference sequence). Written as DNA, the CDR3 is TGTGCCAGCAGTTACGCAAGGTTTGGGGGGGAGACCCAGTACTTC. Amino acid sequence: CASSYARFGGETQYF.

This CDR3 is CASRLQGNYGYTF. The DNA of the CDR3 is TGTGCCAGCAGGCTACAGGGGAACTATGGCTACACCTTC. The gene calls are TRBV5-4 and TRBJ1-2, with TRBD1 identical over 7 bases. V dropped 5 bases and J dropped 2; count of bases not matched to a gene: 3. The CDR3 consists of 13 residues. Germline values: CDR1 SGHNT, CDR2 YYREEE (reference sequence).

The rearrangement uses TRBV30 and TRBJ1-5; D unresolved. Germline-derived CDR1 and CDR2 are GTSNPN and SVGIG (reference sequence). The CDR3 has 15 amino acids. Trimming removed 5 bases at V and 4 bases at J, with 18 bases between. The CDR3 DNA reads as TGTGCCTGGGCCGCGGGTTGGCAGCCGAATCAGCCCCAGCATTTT. Translated: CAWAAGWQPNQPQHF.

The J gene is TRBJ2-3, the V gene TRBV7-8; D possibly corresponds to TRBD2 (5 bases). CDR1 and CDR2 (germline): SGHVS, FQNEAQ. The CDR3 consists of 15 residues. Trimming removed 2 bases from V and 4 bases from J, with 13 bases in between. The CDR3, as DNA: TGTGCCAGCAGCTTATTGGCTAGTAGCGCAGATACGCAGTATTTT. Protein sequence: CASSLLASSADTQYF.

This rearrangement joins TRBV2 to TRBJ1-3; 7 bases are a match to TRBD1. CDR1 and CDR2 (germline): SNHLY, FYNNEI. V shed 4 bases, J shed 2 bases, and the junction held 8 bases outside the gene matches. CDR3 length: 16 residues. This CDR3 reads CASSVGAGGAGNTIYF. CDR3 nucleotide sequence: TGTGCCAGCAGTGTTGGGGCAGGGGGTGCTGGAAACACCATATATTTT.

This chain connects TRBV18 to TRBJ1-3; D unresolved. V lost 4 bases, J lost 4 bases, and 8 bases lay in between. The CDR3 totals 13 residues. Looked up from germline, CDR1 is KGHSH and CDR2 is LQKENI. CDR3 DNA: TGTGCCAGCTCACAGGAAGTCGGAAACACCATATATTTT. This sequence encodes CASSQEVGNTIYF.